This TCR beta chain was captured in a study of regulatory T cells in long-lasting Graves disease. CDR1 is SGDLS and CDR2 is YYNGEE in the germline V gene. This CDR3 has 15 residues. V was pared by 4 bases and J by 0 bases, with 11 bases between. A word on this clonotype: The antigen is undetermined.

Time point: newly diagnosed GD, antithyroid drugs for less than 3 months. There was RNA extracted from PBMCs, and the TCR library was made from it. Libraries of TCR beta came from iRepertoire HTBI primers plus Arm-PCR of CDR3 regions. Using its own MiXCR run on the multiplex PCR reads, TCRdb lists one record per CDR3 protein. The table has a few hundred thousand distinct CDR3 sequences, roughly 16% seen once. Regarding the study as a whole: Favored usage of TRBV28, TRBJ1-2 and TRBJ2-5 was recorded in persistent disease. Newly diagnosed Graves' patients exceeded persistent ones in TCR diversity.

These data also featured in a second study, about T cells in Graves' hyperthyroidism and ophthalmopathy. As that report states: TCR CDR3 underwent first-round RT-PCR with the HTBI primer set.

This TCR was sampled from a woman aged 18-29 years with Graves disease. The specimen comprised peripheral blood mononuclear cells (PBMCs), sampled at new diagnosis, from a patient treated with antithyroid drugs. The gene calls are TRBV9 and TRBJ1-3; D not certain. Here the CDR3 reads CASSPHVSSGNTIYF. CDR3 DNA: TGTGCCAGCAGCCCCCACGTGAGCTCTGGAAACACCATATATTTT.